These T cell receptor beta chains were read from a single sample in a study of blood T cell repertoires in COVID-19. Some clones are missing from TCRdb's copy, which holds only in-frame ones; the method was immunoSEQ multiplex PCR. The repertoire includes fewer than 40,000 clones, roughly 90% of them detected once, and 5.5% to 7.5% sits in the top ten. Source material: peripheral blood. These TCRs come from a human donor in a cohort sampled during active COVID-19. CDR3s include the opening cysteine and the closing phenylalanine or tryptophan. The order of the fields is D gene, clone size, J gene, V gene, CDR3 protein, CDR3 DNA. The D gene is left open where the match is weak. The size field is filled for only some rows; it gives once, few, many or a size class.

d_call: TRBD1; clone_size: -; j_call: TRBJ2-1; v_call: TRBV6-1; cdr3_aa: CASSERQGGYNEQFF; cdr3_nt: TGTGCCAGCAGTGAGAGACAGGGGGGTTACAATGAGCAGTTCTTC
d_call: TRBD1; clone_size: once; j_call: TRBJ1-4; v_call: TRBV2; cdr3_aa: CASSVSKGAVEKLFF; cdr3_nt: TGTGCCAGCAGTGTTTCGAAGGGGGCTGTTGAAAAACTGTTTTTT
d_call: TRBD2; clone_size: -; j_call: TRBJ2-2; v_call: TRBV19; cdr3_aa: CASSGLGGTGELFF; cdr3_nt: TGTGCCAGTTCGGGACTAGGTGGTACCGGGGAGCTGTTTTTT
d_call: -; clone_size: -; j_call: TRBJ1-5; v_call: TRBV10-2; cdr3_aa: CASTQGPSSNQPQHF; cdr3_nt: TGCGCCAGCACCCAGGGCCCCTCTAGCAATCAGCCCCAGCATTTT
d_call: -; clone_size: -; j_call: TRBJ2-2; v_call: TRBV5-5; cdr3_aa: CASSLGAGQIGELFF; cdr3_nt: TGTGCCAGCAGCTTGGGCGCAGGGCAGATCGGGGAGCTGTTTTTT
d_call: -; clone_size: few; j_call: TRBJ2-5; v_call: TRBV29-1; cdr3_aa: CSVEDLLGQGGQETQYF; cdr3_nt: TGCAGCGTTGAAGATCTTCTGGGGCAGGGGGGTCAAGAGACCCAGTACTTC
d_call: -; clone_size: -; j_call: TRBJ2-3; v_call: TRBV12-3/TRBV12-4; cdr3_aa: CASSRDTTDTQYF; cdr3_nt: TGTGCCAGCAGCCGGGACACCACAGATACGCAGTATTTT
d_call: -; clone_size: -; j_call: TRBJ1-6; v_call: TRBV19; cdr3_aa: CASSIGPVASNSPLHF; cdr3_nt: TGTGCCAGTAGTATAGGGCCAGTTGCCTCCAATTCACCCCTCCACTTT
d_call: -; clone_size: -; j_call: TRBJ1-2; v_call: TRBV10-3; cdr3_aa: CAISEGQANYGYTF; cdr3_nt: TGTGCCATCAGTGAGGGACAAGCAAACTATGGCTACACCTTC
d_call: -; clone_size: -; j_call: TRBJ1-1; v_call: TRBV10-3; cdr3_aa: CAISEPGGTEAFF; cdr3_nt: TGTGCCATCAGTGAGCCCGGGGGCACTGAAGCTTTCTTT
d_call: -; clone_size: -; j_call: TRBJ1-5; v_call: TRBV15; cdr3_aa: CATSRGGRYQPQHF; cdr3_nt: TGTGCCACCAGCAGAGGTGGCAGATATCAGCCCCAGCATTTT
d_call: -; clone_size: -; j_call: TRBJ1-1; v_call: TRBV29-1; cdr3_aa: CSVDPGALNTEAFF; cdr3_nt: TGCAGCGTTGATCCGGGAGCGCTGAACACTGAAGCTTTCTTT
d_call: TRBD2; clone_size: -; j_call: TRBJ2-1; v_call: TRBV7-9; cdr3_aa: CASSLGLAGAVDEQFF; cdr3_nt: TGTGCCAGCAGTTTGGGGCTAGCGGGGGCAGTTGATGAGCAGTTCTTC
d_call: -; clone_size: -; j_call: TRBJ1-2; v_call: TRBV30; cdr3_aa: CAWSVPIPRDKRGYTF; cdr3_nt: TGTGCCTGGAGTGTACCTATCCCTCGGGACAAACGTGGCTACACCTTC
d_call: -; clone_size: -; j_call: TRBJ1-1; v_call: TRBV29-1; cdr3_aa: CSVVPQPGNTEAFF; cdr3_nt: TGCAGCGTTGTCCCCCAGCCGGGGAACACTGAAGCTTTCTTT
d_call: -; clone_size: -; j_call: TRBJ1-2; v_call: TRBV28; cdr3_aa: CASSPPLGRGLNYGYTF; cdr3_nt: TGTGCCAGCAGTCCTCCCTTGGGACGGGGACTTAACTATGGCTACACCTTC
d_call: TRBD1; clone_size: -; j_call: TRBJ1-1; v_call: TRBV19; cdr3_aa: CASNTDRGILNTEAFF; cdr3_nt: TGTGCCAGTAACACCGACAGGGGCATTTTGAACACTGAAGCTTTCTTT
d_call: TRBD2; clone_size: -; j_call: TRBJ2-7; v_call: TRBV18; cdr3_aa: CASSPPGREDEQYF; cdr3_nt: TGTGCCAGCTCACCACCCGGGAGGGAAGACGAGCAGTACTTC
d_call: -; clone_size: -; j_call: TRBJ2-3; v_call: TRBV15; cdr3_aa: CATSGYDRTNADTQYF; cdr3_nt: TGTGCCACCAGCGGTTATGACAGGACCAACGCAGATACGCAGTATTTT
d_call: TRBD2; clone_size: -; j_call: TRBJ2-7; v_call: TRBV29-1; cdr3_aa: CSVGGNEQYF; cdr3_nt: TGCAGCGTGGGGGGGAACGAGCAGTACTTC
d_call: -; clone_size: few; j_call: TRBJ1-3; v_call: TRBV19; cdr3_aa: CASSRSARERGGAGNTIYF; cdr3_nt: TGTGCCAGTAGTCGATCTGCTCGTGAGAGGGGGGGAGCTGGAAACACCATATATTTT
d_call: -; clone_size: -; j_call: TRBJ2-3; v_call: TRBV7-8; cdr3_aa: CASSWAGITDTQYF; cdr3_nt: TGTGCCAGCAGCTGGGCGGGGATCACAGATACGCAGTATTTT
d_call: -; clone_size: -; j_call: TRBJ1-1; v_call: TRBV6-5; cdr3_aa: CASSYSMTEIYTEAFF; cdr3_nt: TGTGCCAGCAGTTACTCGATGACAGAAATTTACACTGAAGCTTTCTTT
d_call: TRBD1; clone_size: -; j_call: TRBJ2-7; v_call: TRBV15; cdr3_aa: CATSRVGRDRGSYEQYF; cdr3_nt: TGTGCCACCAGCAGAGTCGGCCGGGACAGGGGTTCCTACGAGCAGTACTTC
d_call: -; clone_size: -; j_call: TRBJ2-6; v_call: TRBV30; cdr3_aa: CAWTSGAAGANVLTF; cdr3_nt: TGTGCCTGGACCTCAGGGGCGGCAGGGGCCAACGTCCTGACTTTC
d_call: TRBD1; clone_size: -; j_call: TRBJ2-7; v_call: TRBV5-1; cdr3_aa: CASSSETGSYEQYF; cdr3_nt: TGCGCCAGCAGCTCTGAGACAGGGTCCTACGAGCAGTACTTC
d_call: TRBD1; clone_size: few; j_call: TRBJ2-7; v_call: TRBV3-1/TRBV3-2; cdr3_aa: CASSRGQGAPWEQYF; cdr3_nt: TGTGCCAGCAGCCGGGGACAGGGGGCGCCTTGGGAGCAGTACTTC
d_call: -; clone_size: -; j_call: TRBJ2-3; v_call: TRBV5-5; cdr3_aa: CASSLKDRHTDTQYF; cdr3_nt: TGTGCCAGCAGCTTGAAGGACAGACACACAGATACGCAGTATTTT
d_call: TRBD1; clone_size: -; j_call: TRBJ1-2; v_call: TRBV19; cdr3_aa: CASSPQGQGNYGYTF; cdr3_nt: TGTGCCAGTAGTCCCCAGGGACAGGGGAACTATGGCTACACCTTC
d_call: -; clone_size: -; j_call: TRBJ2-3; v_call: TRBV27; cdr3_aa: CASSLSPLYYTDTQYF; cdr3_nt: TGTGCCAGCAGTTTAAGCCCCCTCTACTACACAGATACGCAGTATTTT
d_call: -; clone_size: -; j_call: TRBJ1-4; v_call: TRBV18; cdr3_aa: CASSPGPVNEKLFF; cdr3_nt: TGTGCCAGCTCACCAGGGCCAGTCAATGAAAAACTGTTTTTT
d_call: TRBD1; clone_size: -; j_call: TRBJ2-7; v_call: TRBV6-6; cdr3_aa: CASRTGTGGNEQYF; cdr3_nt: TGTGCCAGCAGAACCGGGACAGGGGGTAACGAGCAGTACTTC
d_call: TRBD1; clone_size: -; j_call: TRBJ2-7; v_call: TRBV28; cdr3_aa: CASTGQGSEQYF; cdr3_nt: TGTGCCAGCACTGGACAGGGATCCGAGCAGTACTTC
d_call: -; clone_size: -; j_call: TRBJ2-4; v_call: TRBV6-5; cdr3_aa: CASSYSRREVRNIQYF; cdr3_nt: TGTGCCAGCAGTTACTCACGGCGGGAAGTCCGCAACATTCAGTACTTC
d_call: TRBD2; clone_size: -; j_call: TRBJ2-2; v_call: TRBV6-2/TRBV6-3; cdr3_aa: CASSPGTSGANTGELFF; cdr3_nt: TGTGCCAGCAGTCCCGGGACTAGCGGGGCGAACACCGGGGAGCTGTTTTTT
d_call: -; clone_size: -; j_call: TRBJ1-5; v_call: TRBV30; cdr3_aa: CAWSVTGNYGNQPQHF; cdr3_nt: TGTGCCTGGAGTGTCACCGGGAACTATGGAAATCAGCCCCAGCATTTT
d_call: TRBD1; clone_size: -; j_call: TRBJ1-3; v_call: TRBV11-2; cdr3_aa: CASSLRQGISGNTIYF; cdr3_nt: TGTGCCAGCAGCCTCAGACAGGGCATCTCTGGAAACACCATATATTTT
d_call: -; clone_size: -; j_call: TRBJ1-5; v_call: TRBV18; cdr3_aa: CASSPAGSNQPQHF; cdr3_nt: TGTGCCAGCTCCCCGGCGGGTAGCAATCAGCCCCAGCATTTT
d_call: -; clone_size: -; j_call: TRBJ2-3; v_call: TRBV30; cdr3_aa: CAWSPSLDTQYF; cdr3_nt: TGTGCCTGGAGTCCCTCCCTAGATACGCAGTATTTT
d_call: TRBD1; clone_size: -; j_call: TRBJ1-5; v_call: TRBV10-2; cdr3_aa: CASSPGQGGNQPQHF; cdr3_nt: TGCGCCAGCAGCCCGGGACAGGGAGGCAATCAGCCCCAGCATTTT
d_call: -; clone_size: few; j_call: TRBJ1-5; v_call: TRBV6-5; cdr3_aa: CASSYTPSGGQPQHF; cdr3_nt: TGTGCCAGCAGTTACACCCCGTCGGGAGGCCAGCCCCAGCATTTT
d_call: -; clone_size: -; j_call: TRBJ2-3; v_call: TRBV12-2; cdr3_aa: CASRLRTSGKKPRTDTQYF; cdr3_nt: TGTGCAAGTCGCTTAAGGACTAGCGGGAAGAAACCACGGACAGATACGCAGTATTTT
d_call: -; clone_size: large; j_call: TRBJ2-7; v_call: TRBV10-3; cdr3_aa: CAISVDKGIYEQYF; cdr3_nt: TGTGCCATCAGCGTGGACAAGGGGATCTACGAGCAGTACTTC
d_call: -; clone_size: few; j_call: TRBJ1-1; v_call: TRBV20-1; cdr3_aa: CSALRSTEAFF; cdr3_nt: TGCAGTGCTCTCAGATCCACTGAAGCTTTCTTT
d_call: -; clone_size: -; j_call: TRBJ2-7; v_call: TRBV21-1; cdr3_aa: CASRCGDWQYF; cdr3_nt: TGTGCCAGCAGGTGCGGGGACTGGCAGTACTTC
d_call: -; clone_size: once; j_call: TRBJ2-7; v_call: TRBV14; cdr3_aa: CASSQGTGRGNEQYF; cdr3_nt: TGTGCCAGCAGCCAAGGGACAGGGAGGGGCAACGAGCAGTACTTC
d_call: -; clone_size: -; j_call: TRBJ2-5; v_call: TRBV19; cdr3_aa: CASSMGRAETQYF; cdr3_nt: TGTGCCAGTAGTATGGGCAGGGCAGAGACCCAGTACTTC
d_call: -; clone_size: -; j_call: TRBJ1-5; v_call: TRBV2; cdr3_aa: CASSEATISNQPQHF; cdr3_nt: TGTGCCAGCAGTGAAGCGACAATTAGCAATCAGCCCCAGCATTTT
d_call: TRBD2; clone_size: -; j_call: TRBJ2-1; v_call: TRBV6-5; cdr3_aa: CATDHTGTSNEQFF; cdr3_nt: TGTGCCACAGACCATACCGGGACTAGCAATGAGCAGTTCTTC
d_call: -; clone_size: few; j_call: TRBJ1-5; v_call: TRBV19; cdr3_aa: CASSIPRDTKPLSNQPQHF; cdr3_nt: TGTGCCAGTAGTATCCCCCGGGACACAAAGCCTCTTAGCAATCAGCCCCAGCATTTT
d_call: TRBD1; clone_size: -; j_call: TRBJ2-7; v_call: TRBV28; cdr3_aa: CASSPTGGREQYF; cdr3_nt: TGTGCCAGCAGTCCGACAGGGGGGCGCGAGCAGTACTTC
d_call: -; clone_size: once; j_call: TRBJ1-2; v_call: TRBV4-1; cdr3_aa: CASSQPEHPGYGYTF; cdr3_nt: TGCGCCAGCAGCCAACCAGAGCACCCAGGCTATGGCTACACCTTC
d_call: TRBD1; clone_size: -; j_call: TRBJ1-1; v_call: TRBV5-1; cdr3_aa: CASSWQGGGTEAFF; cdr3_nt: TGCGCCAGCAGCTGGCAGGGGGGAGGCACTGAAGCTTTCTTT
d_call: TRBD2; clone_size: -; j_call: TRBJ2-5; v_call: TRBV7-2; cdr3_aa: CASGGYQETQYF; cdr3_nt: TGTGCGAGCGGGGGGTACCAAGAGACCCAGTACTTC
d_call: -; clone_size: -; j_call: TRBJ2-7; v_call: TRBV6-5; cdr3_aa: CASSHGRGAYEQYF; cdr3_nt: TGTGCCAGCAGTCACGGCCGCGGAGCCTACGAGCAGTACTTC